This T cell receptor beta chain was retrieved from a study of T cell responses to AZD1222 COVID-19 vaccine. The V gene end was trimmed by 0 bases and the J gene end by 3 bases; junction bases not matched to a gene: 5. Germline CDR1 reads SGHRS; CDR2 reads YFSETQ. There are 15 residues in the CDR3. Produced via immunoSEQ multiplex PCR; TCRdb's table is partial and in-frame only. The sample lists under 200,000 clones, around nine tenths occurring once. The rearrangement uses TRBV5-1 and TRBJ2-7; TRBD1 aligns across 8 bases. The sequence was collected from an adult who received the AZD1222 COVID-19 vaccine. The sample in question was peripheral blood, obtained 28 days after the second AZD1222 dose. CDR3 nucleotides: TGCGCCAGCAGCTTGGCTAGCAGGGGGCTCTACGAGCAGTACTTC. It yields the protein CASSLASRGLYEQYF.